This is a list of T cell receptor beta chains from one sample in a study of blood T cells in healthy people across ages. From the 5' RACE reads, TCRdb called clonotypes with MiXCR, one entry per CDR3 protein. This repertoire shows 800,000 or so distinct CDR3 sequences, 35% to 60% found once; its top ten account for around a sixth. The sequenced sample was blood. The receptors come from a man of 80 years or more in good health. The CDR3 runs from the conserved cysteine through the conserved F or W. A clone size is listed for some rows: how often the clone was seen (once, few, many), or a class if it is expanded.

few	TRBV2	CASSDRTEYSNQPQHF
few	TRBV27	CASSPRTGGKEGGYTF
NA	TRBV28	CASILGGQISNQPQHF
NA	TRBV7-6	CASSFPAGSYEQYF
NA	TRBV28	CASGLTSGQGGYTF
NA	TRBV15	CATSRAGRYNQPQHF
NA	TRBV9	CASSVATGLGSTDTQYF
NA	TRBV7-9	CASSPTSGINNEQSF
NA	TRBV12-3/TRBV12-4	CASSTLRTGGDLNEQYF
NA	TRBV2	CASTGSSGATDTQYF
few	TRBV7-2	CASSNGGGTGSHEQYF
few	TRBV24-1	CATSDPGTSGRALDTQYF
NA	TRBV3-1	CATRPGIYNSPLHF
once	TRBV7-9	CASSPVAGGYKNIQYF
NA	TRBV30	CAWSVQPSEKLFF
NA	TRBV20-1	CSARTSGRVEDTQYF
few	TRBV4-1	CASSQGFSGSAADTQYF
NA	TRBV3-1	CASSQLQGGKETQYF
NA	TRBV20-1	CSARSPWGDTQYF
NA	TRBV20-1	CSAPRADTQYF
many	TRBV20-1	CSATGTGFGETQYF
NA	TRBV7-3	CASSFPGQENNEQFF
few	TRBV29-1	CSVDAGMFELANYGYTF
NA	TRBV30	CAWRGTALLSWGYGYTF